The rows below give T cell receptor beta chains drawn from one sample of a study of T cell responses to AZD1222 COVID-19 vaccine. Clones were sequenced by immunoSEQ multiplex PCR, and TCRdb holds only the in-frame ones, with some missing. The data contain almost 70,000 clones, 83% of them seen just once; the ten biggest clones take up approximately 25%. The sample here was peripheral blood, taken 28 days after the second AZD1222 dose. All receptors derive from an adult who received the AZD1222 COVID-19 vaccine. The CDR3 runs from the conserved cysteine through the conserved F or W. The D gene is left open where the match is weak.

D: NA
V: TRBV2
CDR3: CASSEGLGMQGAGNTIYF

D: TRBD2
V: TRBV7-9
CDR3: CASSQYGTNVQFF

D: NA
V: TRBV20-1
CDR3: CSASSQGFYNSPLHF

D: NA
V: TRBV7-2
CDR3: CASSLPGQPYEQYF

D: NA
V: TRBV20-1
CDR3: CSAKNGDTQYF

D: TRBD1
V: TRBV10-3
CDR3: CATRDRVNTEAFF

D: TRBD2
V: TRBV19
CDR3: CASSTVLAGNYEQYF

D: NA
V: TRBV5-5
CDR3: CASSSTGTVGNGYTF

D: TRBD1
V: TRBV27
CDR3: CASMRTGTFANYGYTF

D: NA
V: TRBV28
CDR3: CASSLRASVGDEQYF

D: NA
V: TRBV12-5
CDR3: CASQQGAPGPLHF

D: TRBD1
V: TRBV18
CDR3: CASTSATGKESPLHF

D: NA
V: TRBV11-2
CDR3: CASSPGPSIGAFF

D: NA
V: TRBV7-9
CDR3: CASSLHGLNTEAFF

D: NA
V: TRBV11-3
CDR3: CASSLDMSGELFF

D: NA
V: TRBV6-5
CDR3: CASSYAQQGWETQYF

D: NA
V: TRBV6-5
CDR3: CASSPGDAYNEQFF

D: NA
V: TRBV5-5
CDR3: CASSFANTGELFF

D: NA
V: TRBV4-1
CDR3: CASSQTRGESRNTIYF

D: NA
V: TRBV28
CDR3: CASSPGGANTEAFF

D: NA
V: TRBV5-4
CDR3: CASSWGTNYEQYF

D: TRBD1
V: TRBV6-5
CDR3: CASSPQTGRDGYTF

D: TRBD1
V: TRBV6-2/TRBV6-3
CDR3: CASSRGQTEAFF

D: NA
V: TRBV2
CDR3: CASRAPIGTRAEAFF

D: NA
V: TRBV24-1
CDR3: CATSDLTETQYF

D: TRBD2
V: TRBV7-2
CDR3: CASSGRTSGEGNEQFF

D: NA
V: TRBV18
CDR3: CASSPGGKAFF

D: NA
V: TRBV2
CDR3: CASRVGVINYGYTF

D: TRBD1
V: TRBV3-1/TRBV3-2
CDR3: CASSQGDVGTGEAFF

D: TRBD1
V: TRBV6-5
CDR3: CASSYRQGADEQYF

D: NA
V: TRBV5-1
CDR3: CASSLAPDNSPLHF

D: NA
V: TRBV10-3
CDR3: CAISGGQRKETQYF

D: TRBD1
V: TRBV9
CDR3: CASSARQGQAEAFF

D: TRBD1
V: TRBV11-2
CDR3: CASSSPGQGNEKLFF

D: NA
V: TRBV6-5
CDR3: CASKASFTLAEAFF